One sample yielded the 9 T cell receptor beta chains listed below, sequenced in a study of cytomegalovirus exposure and HLA in healthy donors. Sequencing was performed with immunoSEQ multiplex PCR; in TCRdb, only in-frame clones are kept and a portion is missing. The sample has more than 55,000 clones; around 96% are singletons. Sequencing was carried out using PBMCs. These receptors were obtained from a man between 18 and 35 years old in good health and CMV-seronegative.

V gene TRBV5-1 combines with J gene TRBJ2-3; D perhaps matches TRBD1 (5 bases). Germline values: CDR1 SGHRS, CDR2 YFSETQ. The CDR3 loop spans 14 amino acids. Deletions cut 0 bases from V and 5 bases from J, with 10 bases between. In DNA form, the CDR3 reads TGCGCCAGCAGCTTGGAGGACAATCGAGATACGCAGTATTTT. It yields the protein CASSLEDNRDTQYF.

The rearrangement links TRBV6-1 to TRBJ1-5; D not resolved. This CDR3 contains 16 residues. Germline V gene data show CDR1 as MNHNS and CDR2 as SASEGT. Trimming took 1 base from V and 2 from J, leaving 12 bases between them. The CDR3 DNA follows: TGTGCCAGCAGTGAAGTGTGGTCCGGGGGCAATCAGCCCCAGCATTTT. As protein: CASSEVWSGGNQPQHF.

This chain connects TRBV25-1 to TRBJ1-5; D gene ambiguous. Per the germline V gene, CDR1 is MGHDK and CDR2 is SYGVNS. The V end was cut by 2 bases, the J end by 5 bases, with 13 bases between. The CDR3 is made up of 15 amino acids. CDR3 in amino acids: CASSEVGSLDQPQHF. Written as DNA, the CDR3 is TGTGCCAGCAGTGAAGTGGGCAGCCTCGATCAGCCCCAGCATTTT.

The rearrangement links TRBV5-4 to TRBJ2-3, with a tentative D call TRBD1 (5 bases). Trimming removed 2 bases at V and 4 bases at J, with 11 bases between. This CDR3 comprises 14 residues. Looked up from germline, CDR1 is SGHNT and CDR2 is YYREEE (reference sequence). Here the CDR3 reads CASSFQGAADTQYF. The CDR3 DNA sequence: TGTGCCAGCAGCTTCCAAGGGGCCGCAGATACGCAGTATTTT.

V and J are TRBV2 and TRBJ1-2, with D possibly matching TRBD1 (6 bases). The germline V and J ends were trimmed by 3 bases and 7 bases, with 15 bases remaining between them. Germline V gene sequence: CDR1 SNHLY, CDR2 FYNNEI. The CDR3 sequence is 14 residues long. CDR3 in amino acids: CASSDQGSYSGYTF. Written as DNA, the CDR3 is TGTGCCAGCAGTGACCAGGGGTCCTATTCTGGCTACACCTTC.

V gene TRBV7-9 combines with J gene TRBJ2-3; tentatively, D is TRBD1 (5 bases). V lost 4 bases to trimming and J lost 3 bases, with 17 bases between them. The CDR3 totals 16 residues. CDR1 and CDR2 (germline): SEHNR, FQNEAQ (reference sequence). The CDR3 nucleotides read TGTGCCAGCAGCTGGGGCTCAGGGTTGGGGACAGATACGCAGTATTTT. Amino acid sequence: CASSWGSGLGTDTQYF.

V gene TRBV10-3 combines with J gene TRBJ1-1, with 8 nucleotides matching TRBD1. The CDR3 consists of 13 residues. After removal of 6 bases from V and 3 bases from J, the junction contained 3 bases not matched to a gene. Germline V gene sequence: CDR1 ENHRY, CDR2 SYGVKD. This CDR3 reads CAIRDRADTEAFF. The CDR3 DNA follows: TGTGCCATCAGGGACAGGGCGGACACTGAAGCTTTCTTT.

The gene calls are TRBV27 and TRBJ1-4, with D possibly TRBD1 on 5 matching bases. The CDR3 is 15 residues long. Germline CDR1 is MNHEY and CDR2 is SMNVEV (reference sequence). V was trimmed by 4 bases and J by 7 bases, leaving 16 bases between them. The CDR3, as DNA: TGTGCCAGCAGTTCCATCCAGGGCGTGGGTGAAAAACTGTTTTTT. It is translated as CASSSIQGVGEKLFF.

V gene TRBV4-1 combines with J gene TRBJ2-1, with 11 bases aligning to TRBD2. CDR1 and CDR2 (germline): MGHRA, YSYEKL. V lost 5 bases to trimming and J lost 0 bases; unmatched junction nucleotides: 3. The CDR3 consists of 16 residues. CDR3 residues: CASSWTSGYSYNEQFF. In DNA form, the CDR3 reads TGCGCCAGCAGCTGGACTAGCGGGTACTCCTACAATGAGCAGTTCTTC.